The 15 T cell receptor beta chains below all came from one sample that was sequenced in a study of shared clonotypes between healthy human individuals. Clones were read by immunoSEQ multiplex PCR, and TCRdb kept only the in-frame ones, dropping some. The sample lists about 2 million clones; about 95% were seen once. CD45RO-negative cells were positively selected for CCR7, leaving out terminally differentiated effector memory CD45RA+ cells. Sequencing was carried out using naive CD8+ T cells sorted from blood. All receptors derive from a man between 18 and 35 years old in good health.

J is TRBJ2-3 and V is TRBV5-6; 8 nucleotides align to TRBD1. The CDR3 consists of 17 residues. Trimming at V came to 3 bases and at J to 1 base, leaving 10 bases not matched to a gene. The germline CDR1 and CDR2 sequences are SGHDT and YYEEEE. CDR3 protein: CASSWGLTGAGTDTQYF. CDR3 in DNA: TGTGCCAGCAGCTGGGGATTGACAGGGGCGGGCACAGATACGCAGTATTTT.

This chain uses TRBV5-4 with TRBJ1-2; D not certain. This CDR3 comprises 15 residues. The germline gives CDR1 SGHNT, CDR2 YYREEE (reference sequence). Trimming took off 4 bases at V and 1 base at J, with 14 bases between the two ends. As DNA, the CDR3 is TGTGCCAGCAGCCCCGTACCCACCGATAACTATGGCTACACCTTC. It translates to CASSPVPTDNYGYTF.

This clone was found once. The rearrangement uses TRBV10-1 and TRBJ2-2, with D unresolved. The CDR3 runs to 14 residues. Per germline, CDR1 WNHNN and CDR2 SYGVQD (reference sequence). V shed 3 bases and J shed 0 bases, with 5 bases lying between them. CDR3 region: CASSDDANTGELFF. CDR3 bases: TGCGCCAGCAGTGATGATGCGAACACCGGGGAGCTGTTTTTT.

The chain joins TRBV2 to TRBJ2-5; possible D gene TRBD2, 6 bases. Germline loops: CDR1 SNHLY, CDR2 FYNNEI. V lost 3 bases and J lost 0, with 11 bases in between. There are 15 residues in the CDR3. CDR3 sequence: CASSEGGTNQETQYF. Here the CDR3 DNA reads TGTGCCAGCAGTGAGGGGGGAACGAACCAAGAGACCCAGTACTTC. Using reference TRBV2 and TRBJ2-5 for the parts outside the CDR3, the full variable domain is EPEVTQTPSHQVTQMGQEVILRCVPISNHLYFYWYRQILGQKVEFLVSFYNNEISEKSEIFDDQFSVERPDGSNFTLKIRSTKLEDSAMYFCASSEGGTNQETQYFGPGTRLLVL.

The V gene is TRBV2, the J gene TRBJ2-7; D possibly corresponds to TRBD1 (6 bases). Germline assignment: CDR1 SNHLY and CDR2 FYNNEI. Trimming removed 6 bases from V and 4 bases from J, with 10 bases in between. CDR3 length equals 12 residues. CDR3 in amino acids: CASRGASYEQYF. The CDR3 bases are TGTGCCAGCAGGGGGGCCTCGTACGAGCAGTACTTC.

With regard to this clone: Other DNA sequences of this sample code for an identical CDR3. The gene calls are TRBV27 and TRBJ2-7, with D uncertain. Germline V gene sequence: CDR1 MNHEY, CDR2 SMNVEV (reference sequence). V was cut by 6 bases and J by 4 bases, with 13 bases left in between. This CDR3 is built from 13 residues. CDR3 residues: CASSWKPSYEQYF. In nucleotides, the CDR3 is TGTGCCAGCAGCTGGAAACCATCATACGAGCAGTACTTC.

This chain uses TRBV4-1 with TRBJ2-1, with a weak D call TRBD2 (5 bases). CDR3 length: 15 amino acids. Germline lookup yields CDR1 MGHRA and CDR2 YSYEKL. V lost 6 bases and J 7 bases, leaving 19 bases between the germline ends. The CDR3 loop reads CASRAPGSVGNEQFF. DNA for the CDR3: TGCGCCAGCAGGGCTCCGGGGTCGGTTGGGAATGAGCAGTTCTTC.

This chain uses TRBV14 with TRBJ2-7; TRBD1 matches 7 bases. V lost 4 bases, J lost 5 bases, and 11 bases stayed unmatched. The germline gives CDR1 SGHDN, CDR2 FVKESK. There are 15 residues in the CDR3. The chain's CDR3 is CASSRTGAQGHEQYF. DNA of the CDR3: TGTGCCAGCAGCCGAACAGGGGCGCAAGGCCACGAGCAGTACTTC.

The chain employs TRBV28 and TRBJ2-7; D is unclear. Germline CDR1 is MDHEN and CDR2 is SYDVKM. This CDR3 is built from 13 residues. The V end lost 10 bases, the J end lost 0 bases, and 13 bases lay between the germline ends. Here the CDR3 DNA reads TGTGCCACCACTGCGTCACACTCCTACGAGCAGTACTTC. Protein product: CATTASHSYEQYF.

The chain has TRBV29-1 and TRBJ1-2; D gene ambiguous. CDR3 size: 13 residues. CDR1 is SQVTM and CDR2 is ANQGSEA in the germline V gene. Trimming took 0 bases from V and 2 from J, leaving 7 bases between them. CDR3 coding DNA: TGCAGCGTTGAAGATCCAGAGAACTATGGCTACACCTTC. Its protein product is CSVEDPENYGYTF.

The chain employs TRBV5-1 and TRBJ2-1; 12 positions match TRBD2. There are 19 residues in the CDR3. With 4 bases clipped from V and 10 bases from J, the junction kept 21 bases outside the gene matches. The germline V gene has CDR1 SGHRS and CDR2 YFSETQ. CDR3 coding DNA: TGCGCCAGCAGCCTCCCCGGGGCTAGCGGGGGGGCAGGATCATGGGAGCAGTTCTTC. It translates to CASSLPGASGGAGSWEQFF. Looking up the rest from reference TRBV5-1 and TRBJ2-1 gives the full variable domain: KAGVTQTPRYLIKTRGQQVTLSCSPISGHRSVSWYQQTPGQGLQFLFEYFSETQRNKGNFPGRFSGRQFSNSRSEMNVSTLELGDSALYLCASSLPGASGGAGSWEQFFGPGTRLTVL.

The chain employs TRBV6-5 and TRBJ1-2, with unresolved D. The CDR3 loop spans 14 amino acids. The germline V and J ends were trimmed by 7 bases and 4 bases, with 16 bases remaining between them. Germline V lookup: CDR1 MNHEY, CDR2 SVGAGI. The CDR3 reads CASTPAGNAYGYTF. The DNA of the CDR3 is TGTGCCAGCACCCCGGCGGGGAACGCCTATGGCTACACCTTC.

The chain is built from TRBV27 and TRBJ2-1, with TRBD2 matching over 12 bases. CDR3 size: 17 residues. V lost 2 bases, J lost 7 bases, and 9 bases stayed unmatched. CDR1 and CDR2 from the germline V gene are MNHEY and SMNVEV (reference sequence). The CDR3 protein is CASSLPPLAGGRNEQFF. CDR3 sequence (DNA): TGTGCCAGCAGTTTACCCCCGCTAGCGGGAGGGAGAAATGAGCAGTTCTTC.

The V gene is TRBV28, the J gene TRBJ2-7; D is possibly TRBD2 (6 bases). CDR3 length equals 14 residues. The germline gives CDR1 MDHEN, CDR2 SYDVKM. V lost 4 bases, J lost 0 bases, and 10 bases lay in between. The CDR3 reads CASSSGTSSYEQYF. In DNA form, the CDR3 reads TGTGCCAGCAGTTCCGGGACTTCCTCCTACGAGCAGTACTTC.

The CDR3 protein is CASRETDELIPGALHF. The CDR3 bases are TGTGCCAGCAGAGAGACCGACGAGTTGATCCCCGGAGCCCTCCACTTT. This rearrangement joins TRBV2 to TRBJ1-6, with D uncertain. The CDR3 consists of 16 residues. Trimming cost V 6 bases and J 14 bases, with 26 bases left between them. From germline, CDR1 is SNHLY and CDR2 FYNNEI.